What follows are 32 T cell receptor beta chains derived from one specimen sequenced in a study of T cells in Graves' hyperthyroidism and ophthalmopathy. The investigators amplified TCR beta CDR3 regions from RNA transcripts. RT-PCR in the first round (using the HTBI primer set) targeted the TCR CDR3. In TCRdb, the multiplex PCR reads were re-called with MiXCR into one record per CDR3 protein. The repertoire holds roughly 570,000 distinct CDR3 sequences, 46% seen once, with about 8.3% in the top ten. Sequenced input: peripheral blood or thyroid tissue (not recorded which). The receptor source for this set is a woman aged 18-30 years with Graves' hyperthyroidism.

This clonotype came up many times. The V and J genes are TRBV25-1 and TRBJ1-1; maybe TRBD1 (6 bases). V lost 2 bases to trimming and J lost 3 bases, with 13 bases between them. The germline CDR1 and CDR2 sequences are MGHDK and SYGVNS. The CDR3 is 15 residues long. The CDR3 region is CASSELPPGDTEAFF. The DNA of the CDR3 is TGTGCCAGCAGTGAACTCCCGCCAGGGGACACTGAAGCTTTCTTT.

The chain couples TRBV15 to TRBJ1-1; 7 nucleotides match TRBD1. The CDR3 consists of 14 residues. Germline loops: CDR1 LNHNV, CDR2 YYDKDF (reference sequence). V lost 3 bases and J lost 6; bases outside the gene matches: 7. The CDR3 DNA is TGTGCCACCAGCAGCAGACAGGGTAGTGCTGAAGCTTTCTTT. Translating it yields CATSSRQGSAEAFF. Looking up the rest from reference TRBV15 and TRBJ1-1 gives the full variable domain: DAMVIQNPRYQVTQFGKPVTLSCSQTLNHNVMYWYQQKSSQAPKLLFHYYDKDFNNEADTPDNFQSRRPNTSFCFLDIRSPGLGDTAMYLCATSSRQGSAEAFFGQGTRLTVV.

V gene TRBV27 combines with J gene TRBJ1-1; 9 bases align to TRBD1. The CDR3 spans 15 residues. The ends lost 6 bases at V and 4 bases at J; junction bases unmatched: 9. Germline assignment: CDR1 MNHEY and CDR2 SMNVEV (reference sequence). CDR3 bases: TGTGCCAGCAGGCACGGACAGGGGAGTTCCACTGAAGCTTTCTTT. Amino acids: CASRHGQGSSTEAFF.

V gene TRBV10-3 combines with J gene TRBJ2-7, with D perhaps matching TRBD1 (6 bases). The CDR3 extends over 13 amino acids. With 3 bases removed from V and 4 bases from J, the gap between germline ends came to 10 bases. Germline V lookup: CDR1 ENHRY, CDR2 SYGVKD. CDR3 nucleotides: TGTGCCATCAGTGAACAGGGATCGTACGAGCAGTACTTC. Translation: CAISEQGSYEQYF.

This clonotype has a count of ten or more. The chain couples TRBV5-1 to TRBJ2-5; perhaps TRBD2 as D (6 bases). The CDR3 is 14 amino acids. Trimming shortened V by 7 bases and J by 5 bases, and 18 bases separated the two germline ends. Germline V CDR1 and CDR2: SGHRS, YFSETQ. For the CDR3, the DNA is TGCGCCAGCCGCCTCCGGGGGAGAGCGGAGACCCAGTACTTC. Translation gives CASRLRGRAETQYF.

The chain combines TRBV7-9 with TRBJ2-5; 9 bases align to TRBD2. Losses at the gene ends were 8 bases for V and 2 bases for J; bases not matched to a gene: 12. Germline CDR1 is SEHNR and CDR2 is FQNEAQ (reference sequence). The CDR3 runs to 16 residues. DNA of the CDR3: TGTGCCAGCTCACCCCTAGCGGGAACCGCTCAAGAGACCCAGTACTTC. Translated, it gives CASSPLAGTAQETQYF.

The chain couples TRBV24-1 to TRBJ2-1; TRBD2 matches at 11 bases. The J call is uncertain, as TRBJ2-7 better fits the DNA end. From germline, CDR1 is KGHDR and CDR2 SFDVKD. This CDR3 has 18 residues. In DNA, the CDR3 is TGTGCCACCAGTGAGCACACTAGCGGGGGCGTCTCCTACAATGAGCAGTACTTC. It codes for CATSEHTSGGVSYNEQYF.

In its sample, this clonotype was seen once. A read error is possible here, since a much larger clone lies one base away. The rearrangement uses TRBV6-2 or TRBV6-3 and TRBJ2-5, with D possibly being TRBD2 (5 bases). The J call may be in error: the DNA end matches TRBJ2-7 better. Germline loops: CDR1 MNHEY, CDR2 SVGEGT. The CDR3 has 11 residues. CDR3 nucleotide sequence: TGTGCCAGCAGGGGAGCAGTCGAGCAGTACTTC. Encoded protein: CASRGAVEQYF.

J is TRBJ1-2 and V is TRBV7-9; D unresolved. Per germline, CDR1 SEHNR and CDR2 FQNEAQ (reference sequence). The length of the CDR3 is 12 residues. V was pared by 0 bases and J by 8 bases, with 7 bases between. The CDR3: CASSLAKVGYTF. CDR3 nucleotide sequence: TGTGCCAGCAGCTTAGCGAAAGTAGGCTACACCTTC. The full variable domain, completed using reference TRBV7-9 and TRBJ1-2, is DTGVSQNPRHKITKRGQNVTFRCDPISEHNRLYWYRQTLGQGPEFLTYFQNEAQLEKSRLLSDRFSAERPKGSFSTLEIQRTEQGDSAMYLCASSLAKVGYTFGSGTRLTVV.

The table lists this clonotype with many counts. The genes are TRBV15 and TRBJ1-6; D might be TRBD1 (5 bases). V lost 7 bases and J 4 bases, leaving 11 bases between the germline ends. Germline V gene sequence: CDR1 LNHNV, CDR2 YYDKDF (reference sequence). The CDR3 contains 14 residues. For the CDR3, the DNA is TGTGCCACCACGACAGCTGATTATAATTCACCCCTCCACTTT. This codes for CATTTADYNSPLHF.

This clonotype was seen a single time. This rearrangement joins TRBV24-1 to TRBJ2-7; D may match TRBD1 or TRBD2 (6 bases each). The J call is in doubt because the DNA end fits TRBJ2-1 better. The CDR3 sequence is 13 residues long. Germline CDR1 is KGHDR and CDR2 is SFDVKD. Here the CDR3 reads CATSDLGGLEQFF. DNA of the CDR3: TGTGCCACCAGTGATTTGGGGGGGCTCGAGCAGTTCTTC.

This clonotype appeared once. CDR3 residues: CASSSGQGKGPAEAFF. CDR3 in DNA: TGTGCCAGCAGCTCGGGACAGGGGAAGGGACCGGCTGAAGCTTTCTTT. V gene TRBV7-3 combines with J gene TRBJ1-1, with 10 positions matching TRBD1. V lost 4 bases and J lost 6; bases outside the gene matches: 11. Looked up from germline, CDR1 is SGHTA and CDR2 is FQGTGA. The CDR3 is made up of 16 amino acids.

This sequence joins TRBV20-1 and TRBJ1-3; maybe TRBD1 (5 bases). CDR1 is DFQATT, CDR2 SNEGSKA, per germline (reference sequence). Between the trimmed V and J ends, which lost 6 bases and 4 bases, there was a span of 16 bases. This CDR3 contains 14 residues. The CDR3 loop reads CSARPGPRGNTIYF. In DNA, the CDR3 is TGCAGTGCCAGACCGGGACCACGAGGAAACACCATATATTTT.

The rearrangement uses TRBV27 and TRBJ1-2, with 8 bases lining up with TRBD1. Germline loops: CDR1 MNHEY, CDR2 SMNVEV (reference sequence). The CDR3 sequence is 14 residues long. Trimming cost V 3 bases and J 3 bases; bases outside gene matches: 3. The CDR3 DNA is TGTGCCAGCAGTTTCTCAGGGGGCGACTATGGCTACACCTTC. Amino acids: CASSFSGGDYGYTF.

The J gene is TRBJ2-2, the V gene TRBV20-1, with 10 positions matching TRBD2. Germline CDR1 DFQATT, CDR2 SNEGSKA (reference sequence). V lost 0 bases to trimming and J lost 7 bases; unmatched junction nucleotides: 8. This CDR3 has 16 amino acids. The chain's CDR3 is CSARDAASGRVGELFF. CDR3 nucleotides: TGCAGTGCTAGAGATGCGGCTAGCGGGAGAGTCGGGGAGCTGTTTTTT.

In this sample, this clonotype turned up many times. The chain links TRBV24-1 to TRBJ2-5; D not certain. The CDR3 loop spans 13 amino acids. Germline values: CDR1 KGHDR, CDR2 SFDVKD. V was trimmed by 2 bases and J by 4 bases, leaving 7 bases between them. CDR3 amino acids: CATSDWMRETQYF. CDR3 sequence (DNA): TGTGCCACCAGTGATTGGATGCGAGAGACCCAGTACTTC.

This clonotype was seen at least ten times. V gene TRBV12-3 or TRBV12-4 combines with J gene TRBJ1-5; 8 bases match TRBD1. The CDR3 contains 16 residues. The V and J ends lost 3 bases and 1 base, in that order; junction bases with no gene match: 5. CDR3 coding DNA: TGTGCCAGCAGTTTCTCGACAGGGGAGAGCAATCAGCCCCAGCATTTT. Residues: CASSFSTGESNQPQHF.

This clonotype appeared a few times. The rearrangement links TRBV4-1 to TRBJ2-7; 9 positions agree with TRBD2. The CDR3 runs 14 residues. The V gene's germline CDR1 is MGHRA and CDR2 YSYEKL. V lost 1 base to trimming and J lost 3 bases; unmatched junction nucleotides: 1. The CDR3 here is CASSQGREGYEQYF. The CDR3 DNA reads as TGCGCCAGCAGCCAAGGGCGGGAGGGCTACGAGCAGTACTTC.

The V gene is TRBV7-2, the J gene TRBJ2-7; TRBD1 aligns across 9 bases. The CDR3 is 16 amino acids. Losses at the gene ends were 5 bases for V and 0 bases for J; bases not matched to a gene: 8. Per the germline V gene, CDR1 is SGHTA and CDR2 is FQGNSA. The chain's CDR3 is CASSQDETGGSYEQYF. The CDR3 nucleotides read TGTGCCAGCAGCCAAGATGAGACAGGGGGCTCCTACGAGCAGTACTTC.

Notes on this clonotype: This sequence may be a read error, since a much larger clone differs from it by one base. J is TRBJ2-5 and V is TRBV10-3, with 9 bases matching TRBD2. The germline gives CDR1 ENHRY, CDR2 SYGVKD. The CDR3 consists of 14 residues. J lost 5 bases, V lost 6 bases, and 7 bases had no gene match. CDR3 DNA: TGTGCCATCAGCTGGACTAGCGCCGCGGAGACCCAGTACTTC. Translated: CAISWTSAAETQYF.

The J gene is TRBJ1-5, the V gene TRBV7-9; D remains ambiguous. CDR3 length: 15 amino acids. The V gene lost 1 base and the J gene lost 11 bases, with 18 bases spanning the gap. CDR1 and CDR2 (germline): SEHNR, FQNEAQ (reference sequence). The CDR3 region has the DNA TGTGCCAGCAGCTTAGGGGTCCAGACCGGGGAGACCCAGCATTTT. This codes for CASSLGVQTGETQHF.

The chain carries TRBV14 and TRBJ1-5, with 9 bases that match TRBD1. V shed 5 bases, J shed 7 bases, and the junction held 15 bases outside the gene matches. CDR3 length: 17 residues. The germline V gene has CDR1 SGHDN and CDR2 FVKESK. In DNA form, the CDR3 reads TGTGCCAGCAGCTTAGCAGTCGGGACAGGGATTGAGCAGCCCCAGCATTTT. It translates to CASSLAVGTGIEQPQHF. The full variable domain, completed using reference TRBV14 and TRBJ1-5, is EAGVTQFPSHSVIEKGQTVTLRCDPISGHDNLYWYRRVMGKEIKFLLHFVKESKQDESGMPNNRFLAERTGGTYSTLKVQPAELEDSGVYFCASSLAVGTGIEQPQHFGDGTRLSIL.

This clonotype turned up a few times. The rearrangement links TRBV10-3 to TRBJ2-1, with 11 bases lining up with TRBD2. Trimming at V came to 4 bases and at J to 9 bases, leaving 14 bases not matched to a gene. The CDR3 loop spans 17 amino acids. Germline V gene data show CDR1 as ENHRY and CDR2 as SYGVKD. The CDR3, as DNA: TGTGCCATCAGTGCTCCCTGGGATAGCGGGAGGGCCACTGAGCAGTTCTTC. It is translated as CAISAPWDSGRATEQFF.

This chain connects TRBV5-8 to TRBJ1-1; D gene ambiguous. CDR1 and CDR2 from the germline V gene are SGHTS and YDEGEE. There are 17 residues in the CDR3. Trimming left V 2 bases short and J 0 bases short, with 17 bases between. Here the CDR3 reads CASSLASGMRVNTEAFF. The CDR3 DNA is TGTGCCAGCAGCTTAGCTAGCGGGATGAGGGTGAACACTGAAGCTTTCTTT. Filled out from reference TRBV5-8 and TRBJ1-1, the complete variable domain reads EAGVTQSPTHLIKTRGQQATLRCSPISGHTSVYWYQQALGLGLQFLLWYDEGEERNRGNFPPRFSGRQFPNYSSELNVNALELEDSALYLCASSLASGMRVNTEAFFGQGTRLTVV.

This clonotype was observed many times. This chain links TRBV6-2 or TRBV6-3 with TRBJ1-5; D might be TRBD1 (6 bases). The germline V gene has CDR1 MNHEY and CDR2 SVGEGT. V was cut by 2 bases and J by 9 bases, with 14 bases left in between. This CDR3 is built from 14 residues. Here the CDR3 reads CASSYIQGSRPQHF. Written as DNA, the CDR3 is TGTGCCAGCAGTTACATACAGGGATCACGGCCCCAGCATTTT.

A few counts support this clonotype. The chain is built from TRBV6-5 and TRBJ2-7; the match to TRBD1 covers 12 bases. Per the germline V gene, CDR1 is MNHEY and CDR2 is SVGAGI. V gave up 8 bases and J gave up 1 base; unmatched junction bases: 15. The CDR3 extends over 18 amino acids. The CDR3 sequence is CASLTGTGGVERSYEQYF. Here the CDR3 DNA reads TGTGCCAGCCTTACCGGGACAGGGGGCGTTGAAAGGTCCTACGAGCAGTACTTC.

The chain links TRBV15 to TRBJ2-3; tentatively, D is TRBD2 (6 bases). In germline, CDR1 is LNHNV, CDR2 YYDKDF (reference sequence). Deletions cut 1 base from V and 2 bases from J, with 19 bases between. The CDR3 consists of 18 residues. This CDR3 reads CATSRAAGAKRVTDTQYF. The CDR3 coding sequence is TGTGCCACCAGCAGAGCCGCCGGCGCCAAGCGGGTCACAGATACGCAGTATTTT.

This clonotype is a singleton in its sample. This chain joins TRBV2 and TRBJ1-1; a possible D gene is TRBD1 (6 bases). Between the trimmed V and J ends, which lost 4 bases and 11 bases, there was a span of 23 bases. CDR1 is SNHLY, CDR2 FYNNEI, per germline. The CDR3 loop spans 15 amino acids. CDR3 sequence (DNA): TGTGCCAGCAGTGCTATACCCAGGAAGGGGGGCGGGGCTTTCTTT. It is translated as CASSAIPRKGGGAFF.

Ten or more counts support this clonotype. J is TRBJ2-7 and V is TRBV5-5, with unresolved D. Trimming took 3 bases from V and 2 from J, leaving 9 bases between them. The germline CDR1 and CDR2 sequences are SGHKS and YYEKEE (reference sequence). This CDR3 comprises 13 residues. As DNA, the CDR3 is TGTGCCAGCAGCTCGGACGTTCCCTACGAGCAGTACTTC. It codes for CASSSDVPYEQYF.

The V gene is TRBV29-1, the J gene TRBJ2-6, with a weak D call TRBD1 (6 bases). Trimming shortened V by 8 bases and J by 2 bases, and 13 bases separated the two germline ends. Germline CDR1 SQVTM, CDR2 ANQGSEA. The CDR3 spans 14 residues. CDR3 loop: CSSLRGTGANVLTF. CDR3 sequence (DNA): TGCAGCTCCTTGAGGGGGACTGGGGCCAACGTCCTGACTTTC. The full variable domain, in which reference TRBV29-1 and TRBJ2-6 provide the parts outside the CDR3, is SAVISQKPSRDICQRGTSLTIQCQVDSQVTMMFWYRQQPGQSLTLIATANQGSEATYESGFVIDKFPISRPNLTFSTLTVSNMSPEDSSIYLCSSLRGTGANVLTFGAGSRLTVL.

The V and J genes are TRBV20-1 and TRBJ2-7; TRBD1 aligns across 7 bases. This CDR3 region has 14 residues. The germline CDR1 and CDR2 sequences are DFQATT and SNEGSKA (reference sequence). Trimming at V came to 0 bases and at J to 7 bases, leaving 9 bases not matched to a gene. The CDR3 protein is CSARDDRATWEQYF. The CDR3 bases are TGCAGTGCTAGAGATGACAGGGCTACCTGGGAGCAGTACTTC.

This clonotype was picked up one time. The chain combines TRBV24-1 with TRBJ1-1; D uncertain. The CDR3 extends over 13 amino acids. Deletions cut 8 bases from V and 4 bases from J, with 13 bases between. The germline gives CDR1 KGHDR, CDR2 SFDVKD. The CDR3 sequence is CATNQREGTEAFF. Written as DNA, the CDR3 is TGTGCCACCAACCAGCGGGAGGGCACTGAAGCTTTCTTT.